The clone carrying this TCR beta chain was counted ten times or more. The data were obtained in a study of T cells in Graves' hyperthyroidism and ophthalmopathy. Diagnostic assessment was based on clinical symptoms, serum thyroxine and TRAb, thyroid ultrasound and orbital computed tomography. The source material, RNA transcripts, was used to amplify TCR beta CDR3 regions. HTBI primers were the set used in a first-round RT-PCR of the TCR CDR3. TCRdb called the multiplex PCR reads again in MiXCR, with one record for every CDR3 protein. The sample lists approximately 270,000 distinct CDR3 sequences; 13% to 15% were seen once. Germline V gene sequence: CDR1 SGHRS, CDR2 YFSETQ. V lost 5 bases, J lost 2 bases, and 13 bases lay in between. There are 14 residues in the CDR3.

The V call is TRBV5-1, the J call TRBJ1-1; D gene ambiguous. The sequence derives from a woman in her forties with Graves' hyperthyroidism that later progressed to Graves' ophthalmopathy. Sequencing was performed on blood. Here the CDR3 reads CASSLTQINTEAFF. The DNA for the CDR3 is TGCGCCAGCAGTCTGACGCAAATTAACACTGAAGCTTTCTTT.